A single sample gave rise to the 13 T cell receptor beta chains below, sequenced in a study of blood T cell repertoires in COVID-19. Assay: immunoSEQ multiplex PCR; the TCRdb copy retains only in-frame clones and omits some. The table has 150,000 to 200,000 clones, approximately 86% seen once. Sequencing was carried out using peripheral blood. The receptors come from a woman aged 80 or over in a cohort sampled during active or convalescent COVID-19.

This sequence joins TRBV11-3 and TRBJ1-2, with TRBD1 identical over 8 bases. The V and J ends lost 4 bases and 3 bases, in that order; junction bases with no gene match: 4. Germline CDR1 is SGHNT and CDR2 is YENEEA. The CDR3 consists of 14 residues. CDR3 bases: TGTGCCAGCAGCTCCGGACAGGGCGACTATGGCTACACCTTC. Amino acid sequence: CASSSGQGDYGYTF.

The chain is built from TRBV2 and TRBJ1-1, with a weak D call TRBD1 (6 bases). V was cut by 4 bases and J by 2 bases, with 11 bases left in between. Germline lookup yields CDR1 SNHLY and CDR2 FYNNEI. This CDR3 comprises 14 residues. In DNA form, the CDR3 reads TGTGCCAGCAGTGTCAAGGGGGATAACACTGAAGCTTTCTTT. Its translation: CASSVKGDNTEAFF.

The rearrangement links TRBV6-1 to TRBJ1-3, with D maybe TRBD1 (6 bases). Per the germline V gene, CDR1 is MNHNS and CDR2 is SASEGT. Trimming stripped 1 base from V and 0 bases from J, with 10 bases between. CDR3 length: 16 amino acids. The CDR3 nucleotides read TGTGCCAGCAGTGAAGGACAGGTTCACTCTGGAAACACCATATATTTT. Its translation is CASSEGQVHSGNTIYF.

The chain has TRBV10-3 and TRBJ1-1, with 8 nucleotides matching TRBD1. CDR1 ENHRY and CDR2 SYGVKD come from the germline V gene. The V gene end was trimmed by 6 bases and the J gene end by 1 base; junction bases not matched to a gene: 4. The CDR3 is 14 amino acids. The CDR3 coding sequence is TGTGCCATCAGCCGGACAGGGAGGAACACTGAAGCTTTCTTT. Translation gives CAISRTGRNTEAFF.

The chain uses TRBV27 and TRBJ2-7; 7 positions agree with TRBD1. CDR3 length: 14 residues. V lost 4 bases, J lost 3 bases, and 6 bases stayed unmatched. The germline gives CDR1 MNHEY, CDR2 SMNVEV (reference sequence). CDR3 sequence: CASSCSQGCYEQYV. The CDR3 region has the DNA TGTGCCAGCAGTTGTTCACAGGGGTGCTACGAGCAGTACGTC.

The CDR3 region is CAISSGTGANEKLFF. The CDR3 DNA reads TGTGCCATCAGTTCCGGGACAGGTGCTAATGAAAAACTGTTTTTT. J is TRBJ1-4 and V is TRBV10-3, with TRBD1 identical over 8 bases. CDR1 ENHRY and CDR2 SYGVKD come from the germline V gene. V shed 5 bases, J shed 3 bases, and the junction held 5 bases outside the gene matches. The CDR3 runs 15 residues.

The rearrangement links TRBV10-3 to TRBJ1-2, with 7 bases identical to TRBD1. The CDR3 covers 13 residues. The germline gives CDR1 ENHRY, CDR2 SYGVKD. After removal of 5 bases from V and 6 bases from J, the junction contained 6 bases not matched to a gene. CDR3 residues: CAISLDRRDGYTF. The DNA of the CDR3 is TGTGCCATCAGTCTGGACAGGAGGGATGGCTACACCTTC.

This clone was seen only a few times. This chain uses TRBV15 with TRBJ2-3; tentatively, D is TRBD2 (7 bases). The CDR3 is 16 amino acids. V dropped 4 bases and J dropped 4 bases, with 18 bases sitting between them. CDR1 and CDR2 (germline): LNHNV, YYDKDF (reference sequence). This CDR3 reads CATSTEGRGVADTQYF. DNA of the CDR3: TGTGCCACCAGCACCGAGGGGAGGGGGGTGGCAGATACGCAGTATTTT.

The chain joins TRBV28 to TRBJ1-4, with TRBD1 matching 8 bases. Per the germline V gene, CDR1 is MDHEN and CDR2 is SYDVKM. This CDR3 region has 15 residues. V was pared by 4 bases and J by 4 bases, with 5 bases of the junction left unmatched. As DNA, the CDR3 is TGTGCCAGCAGTTCCTCCAGGGGGCTTAATGAAAAACTGTTTTTT. Translation gives CASSSSRGLNEKLFF.

Remarks on this clone: One junction end disagrees with the germline gene, perhaps due to a read error. The chain has TRBV7-7 and TRBJ2-5; a possible D gene is TRBD2 (7 bases). CDR1 is SSHAT, CDR2 FNYEAQ, per germline (reference sequence). CDR3 size: 14 residues. The CDR3 DNA sequence: TGTGCTAGCAGCTTCCGGGGGGCGGGAGAGACCCAGTACTTC. Amino acid sequence: CASSFRGAGETQYF.

This chain connects TRBV5-6 to TRBJ1-5; a weak D match, TRBD1 (5 bases). This CDR3 has 16 residues. V was cut by 0 bases and J by 0 bases, with 10 bases left in between. Germline V gene data show CDR1 as SGHDT and CDR2 as YYEEEE. CDR3: CASSLGQMNSNQPQHF. Written as DNA, the CDR3 is TGTGCCAGCAGCTTGGGACAGATGAATAGCAATCAGCCCCAGCATTTT.

The chain is built from TRBV27 and TRBJ2-1; perhaps TRBD2 as D (5 bases). Trimming left V 2 bases short and J 5 bases short, with 10 bases between. Germline CDR1 reads MNHEY; CDR2 reads SMNVEV (reference sequence). This CDR3 region has 14 residues. CDR3 in amino acids: CASSLMSGDNEQFF. The DNA of the CDR3 is TGTGCCAGCAGTTTAATGTCCGGGGACAATGAGCAGTTCTTC.

This clone showed up just once. The chain combines TRBV24-1 with TRBJ2-3; a weak D match, TRBD2 (6 bases). Germline CDR1 reads KGHDR; CDR2 reads SFDVKD. This CDR3 comprises 15 residues. Between the trimmed V and J ends, which lost 3 bases and 6 bases, there was a span of 15 bases. This CDR3 reads CATSDRRARWDTQYF. In DNA form, the CDR3 reads TGTGCCACCAGTGATAGGAGGGCCCGGTGGGATACGCAGTATTTT.